The 16 T cell receptor beta chains in this list originate from one sample, sequenced in a study of T cell repertoires in cytomegalovirus infection. These receptors have no known antigen. TCRdb processed the reads anew with MiXCR; each CDR3 protein has one entry. This sample has tens of thousands of distinct CDR3 sequences, with more than 20% found just once. Input material: PBMCs, sequenced either directly or after in vitro stimulation (not recorded which). The receptors shown here come from a human donor in good health (CMV status not recorded). Some clones in this sample may be carry-over from other donors' samples.

V gene TRBV28 combines with J gene TRBJ1-6; 7 bases are shared with TRBD1. The trim removed 7 bases at V and 13 bases at J, leaving 7 bases unmatched. The germline V gene encodes CDR1 MDHEN and CDR2 SYDVKM. There are 12 residues in the CDR3. The DNA for the CDR3 is TGTGCCAGCACAGGGGGAAGTGCGCCCCTCCACTTT. Amino acid sequence: CASTGGSAPLHF.

V gene TRBV25-1 combines with J gene TRBJ1-2, with D perhaps TRBD1 (6 bases). The ends were cut back, 3 bases at V and 5 bases at J, with 10 bases in the middle. Germline V gene lookup returns CDR1 MGHDK and CDR2 SYGVNS. The CDR3 runs to 13 residues. The chain's CDR3 is CASSEDRRYGYTF. CDR3 in DNA: TGTGCCAGCAGTGAGGACAGAAGATATGGCTACACCTTC.

This clonotype was seen at least ten times. This chain joins TRBV11-2 and TRBJ2-3, with a weak D call TRBD1 (6 bases). The germline gives CDR1 SGHAT, CDR2 FQNNGV. V was pared by 8 bases and J by 0 bases, with 21 bases between. The CDR3 totals 17 residues. The CDR3 loop is CASAPIRDTASTDTQYF. CDR3 in DNA: TGTGCCAGCGCGCCGATCCGGGACACCGCAAGCACAGATACGCAGTATTTT.

The rearrangement uses TRBV27 and TRBJ2-3; the match to TRBD2 covers 10 bases. There are 15 residues in the CDR3. Germline values: CDR1 MNHEY, CDR2 SMNVEV (reference sequence). V shed 1 base and J 6 bases; nucleotides not matched to a gene: 4. The CDR3 DNA reads TGTGCCAGCAGTTTATTGCCTAGCGGGAGTGATACGCAGTATTTT. It encodes CASSLLPSGSDTQYF.

The gene calls are TRBV6-5 and TRBJ2-7, with D tentatively TRBD1 (5 bases). Germline V gene sequence: CDR1 MNHEY, CDR2 SVGAGI. CDR3 length: 14 residues. V was pared by 0 bases and J by 4 bases, with 10 bases between. Here the CDR3 reads CASSYSDSQYEQYF. CDR3 bases: TGTGCCAGCAGTTACTCAGACAGCCAATACGAGCAGTACTTC.

The V and J genes are TRBV7-9 and TRBJ2-5; D gene unclear. The CDR3 has 14 residues. Trimming removed 5 bases at V and 1 base at J, with 11 bases between. Germline V lookup: CDR1 SEHNR, CDR2 FQNEAQ (reference sequence). CDR3: CASSPWGIQETQYF. In DNA, the CDR3 is TGTGCCAGCAGCCCCTGGGGTATCCAAGAGACCCAGTACTTC.

V gene TRBV6-2 or TRBV6-3 combines with J gene TRBJ2-1; 9 bases are shared with TRBD2. From germline, CDR1 is MNHEY and CDR2 SVGEGT. V trimming: 6 bases; J trimming: 4 bases; junction bases outside the gene matches: 7. The CDR3 sequence is 15 residues long. CDR3 protein: CASRARLAEYNEQFF. CDR3 nucleotide sequence: TGTGCCAGCAGGGCAAGACTAGCGGAATACAATGAGCAGTTCTTC.

At least ten counts were recorded for this clonotype. The J gene is TRBJ1-3, the V gene TRBV4-2, with TRBD1 matching 7 bases. The length of the CDR3 is 15 residues. The germline CDR1 and CDR2 sequences are LGHNA and YNFKEQ. Losses at the gene ends were 7 bases for V and 4 bases for J; bases not matched to a gene: 10. The DNA of the CDR3 is TGTGCCAGCAACCGGGACAGTTCTTTCGGAAACACCATATATTTT. Protein product: CASNRDSSFGNTIYF.

This clonotype occurred many times. CDR3 region: CASSLDSNEQFF. In nucleotides, the CDR3 is TGTGCCAGCAGCTTGGATAGCAATGAGCAGTTCTTC. The rearrangement joins TRBV5-4 to TRBJ2-1; unclear D gene. The V gene lost 0 bases and the J gene lost 6 bases, with 4 bases spanning the gap. The germline V gene encodes CDR1 SGHNT and CDR2 YYREEE (reference sequence). The length of the CDR3 is 12 residues.

This chain joins TRBV6-6 and TRBJ2-7; 10 bases agree with TRBD2. V shed 2 bases and J 4 bases; nucleotides not matched to a gene: 2. The CDR3 is 14 residues long. From germline, CDR1 is MNHNY and CDR2 SVGAGI (reference sequence). The CDR3 DNA follows: TGTGCCAGCAGTTACGTAGCGGGAGGTTACGAGCAGTACTTC. Protein: CASSYVAGGYEQYF.

The CDR3: CASSRMGLAGQETQYF. DNA of the CDR3: TGTGCCAGTAGTCGGATGGGACTAGCGGGGCAAGAGACCCAGTACTTC. The chain joins TRBV19 to TRBJ2-5; 13 bases agree with TRBD2. There are 16 residues in the CDR3. V trimming: 5 bases; J trimming: 2 bases; junction bases outside the gene matches: 5. CDR1 LNHDA and CDR2 SQIVND come from the germline V gene (reference sequence).

This clonotype was recorded a few times. J is TRBJ2-2 and V is TRBV19; D remains unclear. The V end was cut by 10 bases, the J end by 6 bases, with 15 bases between. The CDR3 is made up of 13 amino acids. Germline values: CDR1 LNHDA, CDR2 SQIVND (reference sequence). The DNA for the CDR3 is TGTGCCACCTCCGCCACATCGGCCGGGGAGCTGTTTTTT. Translated: CATSATSAGELFF.

The rearrangement links TRBV19 to TRBJ2-5; tentative D call: TRBD1 (5 bases). This CDR3 is 13 amino acids long. With 5 bases removed from V and 2 bases from J, the gap between germline ends came to 9 bases. Per germline, CDR1 LNHDA and CDR2 SQIVND (reference sequence). The CDR3 is CASSGQGQETQYF. CDR3 nucleotides: TGTGCCAGTAGTGGGCAGGGACAAGAGACCCAGTACTTC.

CDR3 DNA sequence: TGTGCCAGCAAGGACATCGAAGAGACCCAGTACTTC. It codes for CASKDIEETQYF. The genes are TRBV2 and TRBJ2-5; TRBD1 might be the D (5 bases). V was clipped by 7 bases and J by 3 bases, with 9 bases between them. This CDR3 is built from 12 residues. Germline V gene sequence: CDR1 SNHLY, CDR2 FYNNEI.

This clonotype was seen more than once but under ten times. This sequence joins TRBV6-1 and TRBJ1-5, with no clear D. The CDR3 is 12 residues long. The V end lost 3 bases, the J end lost 4 bases, and 4 bases lay between the germline ends. Germline-derived CDR1 and CDR2 are MNHNS and SASEGT. Here the CDR3 reads CASSEGNQPQHF. The CDR3 bases are TGTGCCAGCAGTGAGGGGAATCAGCCCCAGCATTTT.

This clonotype was found a few times. The chain employs TRBV11-2 and TRBJ1-1; 9 positions agree with TRBD1. The ends lost 5 bases at V and 0 bases at J; junction bases unmatched: 7. There are 16 residues in the CDR3. Germline V gene data show CDR1 as SGHAT and CDR2 as FQNNGV. The CDR3 DNA is TGTGCCAGCAGCCCTCTGGACAGGGGAGTGAACACTGAAGCTTTCTTT. Its translation: CASSPLDRGVNTEAFF.